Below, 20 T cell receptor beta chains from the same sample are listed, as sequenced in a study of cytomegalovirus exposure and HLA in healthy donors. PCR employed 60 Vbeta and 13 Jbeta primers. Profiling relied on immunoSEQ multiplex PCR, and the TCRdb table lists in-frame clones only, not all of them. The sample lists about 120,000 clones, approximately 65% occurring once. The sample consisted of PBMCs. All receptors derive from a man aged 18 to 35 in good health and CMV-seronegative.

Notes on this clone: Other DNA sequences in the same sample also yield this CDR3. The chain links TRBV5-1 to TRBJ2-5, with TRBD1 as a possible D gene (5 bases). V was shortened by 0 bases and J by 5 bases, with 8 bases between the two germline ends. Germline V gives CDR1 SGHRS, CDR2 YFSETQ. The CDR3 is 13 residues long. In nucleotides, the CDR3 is TGCGCCAGCAGCTTGGGGGGCTCGGAGACCCAGTACTTC. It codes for CASSLGGSETQYF.

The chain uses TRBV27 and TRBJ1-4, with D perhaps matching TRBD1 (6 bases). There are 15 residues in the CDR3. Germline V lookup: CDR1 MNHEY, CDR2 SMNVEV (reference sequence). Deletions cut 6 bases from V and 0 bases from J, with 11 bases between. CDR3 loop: CASRVQGATNEKLFF. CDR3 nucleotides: TGTGCCAGCAGGGTACAGGGAGCAACTAATGAAAAACTGTTTTTT.

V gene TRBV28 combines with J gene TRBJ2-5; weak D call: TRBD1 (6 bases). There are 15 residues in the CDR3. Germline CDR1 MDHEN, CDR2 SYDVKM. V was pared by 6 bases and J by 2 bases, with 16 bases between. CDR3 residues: CASRPRGIGQETQYF. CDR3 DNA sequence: TGTGCCAGCAGGCCCAGGGGAATTGGGCAAGAGACCCAGTACTTC.

CDR3 loop: CASSPYRTGSNGYTF. The CDR3, as DNA: TGTGCCAGCAGCCCTTATCGGACAGGGAGCAATGGCTACACCTTC. The chain combines TRBV6-5 with TRBJ1-2, with 8 bases that match TRBD1. The germline CDR1 and CDR2 sequences are MNHEY and SVGAGI. V lost 6 bases to trimming and J lost 6 bases; unmatched junction nucleotides: 12. The CDR3 contains 15 residues.

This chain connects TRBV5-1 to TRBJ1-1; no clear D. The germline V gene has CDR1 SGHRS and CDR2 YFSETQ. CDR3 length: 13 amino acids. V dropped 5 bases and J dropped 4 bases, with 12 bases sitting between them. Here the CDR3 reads CASSPGWATEAFF. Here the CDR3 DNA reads TGCGCCAGCAGTCCGGGATGGGCCACTGAAGCTTTCTTT.

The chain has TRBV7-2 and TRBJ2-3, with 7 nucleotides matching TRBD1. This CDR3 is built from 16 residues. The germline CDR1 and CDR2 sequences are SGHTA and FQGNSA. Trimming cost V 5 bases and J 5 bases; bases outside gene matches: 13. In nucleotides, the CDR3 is TGTGCCAGCAGCGCTTTCGACAGGGTGGAGGTAGATACGCAGTATTTT. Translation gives CASSAFDRVEVDTQYF.

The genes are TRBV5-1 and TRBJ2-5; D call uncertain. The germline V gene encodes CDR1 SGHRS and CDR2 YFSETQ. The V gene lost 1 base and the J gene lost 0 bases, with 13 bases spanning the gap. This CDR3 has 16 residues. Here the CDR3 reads CASSLNQASYQETQYF. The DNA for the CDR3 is TGCGCCAGCAGCTTGAATCAGGCCTCGTACCAAGAGACCCAGTACTTC.

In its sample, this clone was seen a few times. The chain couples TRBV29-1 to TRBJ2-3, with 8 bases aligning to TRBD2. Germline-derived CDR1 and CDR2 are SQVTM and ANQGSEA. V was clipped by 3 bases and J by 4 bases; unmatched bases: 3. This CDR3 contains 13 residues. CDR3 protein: CSVEREVPDTQYF. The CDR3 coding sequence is TGCAGCGTTGAGCGGGAGGTCCCAGATACGCAGTATTTT.

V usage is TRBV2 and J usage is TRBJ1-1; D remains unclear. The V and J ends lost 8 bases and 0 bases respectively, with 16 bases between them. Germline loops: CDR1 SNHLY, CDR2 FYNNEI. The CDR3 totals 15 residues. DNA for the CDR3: TGTGCCAGCCAGGATCGGCGGGGTATGAACACTGAAGCTTTCTTT. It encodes CASQDRRGMNTEAFF.

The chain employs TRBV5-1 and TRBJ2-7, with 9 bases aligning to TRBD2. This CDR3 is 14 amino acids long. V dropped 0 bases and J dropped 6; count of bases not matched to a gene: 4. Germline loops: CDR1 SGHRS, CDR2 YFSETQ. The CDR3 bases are TGCGCCAGCAGCTTGGGAGCGGGAGGTGCCGAGCAGTACTTC. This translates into CASSLGAGGAEQYF.

The CDR3 spells CAWRSRETQYF. CDR3 coding DNA: TGTGCCTGGAGGTCCAGGGAGACCCAGTACTTC. The chain combines TRBV30 with TRBJ2-5; D is unclear. Germline V gene sequence: CDR1 GTSNPN, CDR2 SVGIG (reference sequence). Trimming shortened V by 3 bases and J by 5 bases, and 7 bases separated the two germline ends. The CDR3 consists of 11 residues. Combining the CDR3 with reference TRBV30 and TRBJ2-5 gives the whole variable domain SQTIHQWPATLVQPVGSPLSLECTVEGTSNPNLYWYRQAAGRGLQLLFYSVGIGQISSEVPQNLSASRPQDRQFILSSKKLLLSDSGFYLCAWRSRETQYFGPGTRLLVL.

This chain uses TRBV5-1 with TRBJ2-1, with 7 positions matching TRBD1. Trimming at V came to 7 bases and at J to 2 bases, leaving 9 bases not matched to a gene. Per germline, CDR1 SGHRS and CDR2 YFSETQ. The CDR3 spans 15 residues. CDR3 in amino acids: CASGGGQGAYNEQFF. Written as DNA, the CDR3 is TGCGCCAGCGGGGGTGGGCAGGGGGCCTACAATGAGCAGTTCTTC.

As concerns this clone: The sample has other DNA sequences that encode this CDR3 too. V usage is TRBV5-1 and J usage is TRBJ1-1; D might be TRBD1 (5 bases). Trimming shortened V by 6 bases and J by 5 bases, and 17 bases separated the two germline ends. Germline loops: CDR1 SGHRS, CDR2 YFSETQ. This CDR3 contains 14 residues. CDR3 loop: CASTAGQGTTEAFF. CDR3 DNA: TGCGCCAGCACCGCAGGGCAGGGAACGACTGAAGCTTTCTTT.

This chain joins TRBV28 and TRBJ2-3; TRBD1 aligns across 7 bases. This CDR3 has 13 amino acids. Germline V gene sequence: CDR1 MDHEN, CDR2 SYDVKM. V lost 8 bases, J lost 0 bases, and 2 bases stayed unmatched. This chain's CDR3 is CASGDRSTDTQYF. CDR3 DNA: TGTGCCAGCGGGGACAGAAGCACAGATACGCAGTATTTT.

The CDR3 DNA follows: TGTGCCAGCAGTCCAGGGGGTCGGACTGGAAACACCATATATTTT. This gives the protein CASSPGGRTGNTIYF. The rearrangement uses TRBV9 and TRBJ1-3; 7 bases are a match to TRBD1. V lost 5 bases and J lost 2; bases outside the gene matches: 7. Germline V gene lookup returns CDR1 SGDLS and CDR2 YYNGEE. CDR3 length equals 15 residues.

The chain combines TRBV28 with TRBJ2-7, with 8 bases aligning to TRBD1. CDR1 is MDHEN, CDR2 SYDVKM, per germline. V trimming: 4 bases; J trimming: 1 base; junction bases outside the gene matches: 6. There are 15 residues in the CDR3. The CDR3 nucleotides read TGTGCCAGCAGTTCTTCAGGGGGCGTGTCCTACGAGCAGTACTTC. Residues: CASSSSGGVSYEQYF.

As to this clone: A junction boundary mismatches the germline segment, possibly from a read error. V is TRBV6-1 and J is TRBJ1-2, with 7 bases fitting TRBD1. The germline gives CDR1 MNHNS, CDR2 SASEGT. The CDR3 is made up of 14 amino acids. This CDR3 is CASSTGTVPYGYPF. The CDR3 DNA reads TGTGCCAGCAGCACCGGGACAGTCCCCTATGGCTACCCCTTC.

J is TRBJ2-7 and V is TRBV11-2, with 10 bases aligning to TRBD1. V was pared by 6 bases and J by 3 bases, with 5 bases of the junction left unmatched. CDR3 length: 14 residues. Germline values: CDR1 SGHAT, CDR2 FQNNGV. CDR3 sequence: CASRWTGGYYEQYF. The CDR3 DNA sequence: TGTGCCAGCAGGTGGACAGGGGGGTACTACGAGCAGTACTTC.

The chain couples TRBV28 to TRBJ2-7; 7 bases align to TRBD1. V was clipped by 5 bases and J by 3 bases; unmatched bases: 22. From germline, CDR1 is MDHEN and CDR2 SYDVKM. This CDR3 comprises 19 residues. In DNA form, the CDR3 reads TGTGCCAGCAGTCTATTGGATCCCCCAAGACAGGGTCCTCTCTACGAGCAGTACTTC. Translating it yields CASSLLDPPRQGPLYEQYF.

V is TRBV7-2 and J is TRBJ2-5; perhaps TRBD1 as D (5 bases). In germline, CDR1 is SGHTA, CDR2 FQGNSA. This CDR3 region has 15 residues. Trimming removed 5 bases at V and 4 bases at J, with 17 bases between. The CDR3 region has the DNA TGTGCCAGCAGCCAAAACCCGACCAGGGCAGAGACCCAGTACTTC. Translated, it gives CASSQNPTRAETQYF.